This TCR beta chain was sequenced in a study of radiotherapy plus CTLA-4 blockade in lung cancer. At the level of the study: With 31% of patients having disease control, objective responses were seen in about 17%.

Germline CDR1 reads SGHAT; CDR2 reads FQNNGV. The CDR3 covers 14 residues. Germline trimming cut 6 bases from V and 10 bases from J; bases unmatched to any gene: 13. Profiled with immunoSEQ multiplex PCR; TCRdb holds only in-frame clones, not every one. The table lists roughly 73,000 clones, around 87% of them singletons. The TCR was taken from a human donor with non-small cell lung cancer that progressed on radiotherapy plus ipilimumab. The gene calls are TRBV11-2 and TRBJ2-3; 7 nucleotides line up with TRBD2. Sequenced material: peripheral blood, taken from a patient treated with radiotherapy plus ipilimumab. CDR3 residues: CASRGRDGPNAQYF. The CDR3 nucleotides read TGTGCCAGCAGGGGGAGGGACGGTCCGAACGCGCAGTATTTT.